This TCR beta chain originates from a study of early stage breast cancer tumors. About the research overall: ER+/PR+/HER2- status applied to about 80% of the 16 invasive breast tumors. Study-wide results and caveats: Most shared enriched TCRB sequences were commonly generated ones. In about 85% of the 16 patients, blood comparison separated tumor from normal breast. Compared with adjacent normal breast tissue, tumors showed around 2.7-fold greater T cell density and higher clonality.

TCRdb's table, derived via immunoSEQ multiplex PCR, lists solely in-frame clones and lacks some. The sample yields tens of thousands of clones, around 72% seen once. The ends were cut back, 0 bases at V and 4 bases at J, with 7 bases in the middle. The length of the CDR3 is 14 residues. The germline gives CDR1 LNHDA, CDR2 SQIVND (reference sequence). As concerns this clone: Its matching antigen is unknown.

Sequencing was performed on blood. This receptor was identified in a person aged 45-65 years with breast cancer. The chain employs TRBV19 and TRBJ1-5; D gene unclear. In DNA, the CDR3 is TGTGCCAGTAGTATAGAAGGCAGGAATCAGCCCCAGCATTTT. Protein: CASSIEGRNQPQHF.